This TCR beta chain appears in the sequencing data of a study of CD8+CD57+ T cells in acquired aplastic anemia. Patients selected for sequencing had displayed CD8+CD57+ cell expansion by flow cytometry. V trimming: 4 bases; J trimming: 5 bases; junction bases outside the gene matches: 8. The CDR3 totals 15 residues. Germline V gene data show CDR1 as SGHTS and CDR2 as YDEGEE. Genomic DNA constituted the template upon which TCR beta VDJ and CDR3 profiling was performed. Via MiXCR, TCRdb re-called the reads, giving one row per CDR3 protein. The sample yields around 290,000 distinct CDR3 sequences, approximately 60% seen once.

This TCR was recovered from a human donor with aplastic anemia. The chain is built from TRBV5-8 and TRBJ2-5; 10 bases map to TRBD1. The sample taken for sequencing was sorted CD4+, CD8+, or CD8+CD57+ T cells (not recorded which) from PBMCs. CDR3 loop: CASSPTGQGWETQYF. The CDR3 nucleotides are TGTGCCAGCAGCCCTACGGGACAGGGGTGGGAGACCCAGTACTTC.